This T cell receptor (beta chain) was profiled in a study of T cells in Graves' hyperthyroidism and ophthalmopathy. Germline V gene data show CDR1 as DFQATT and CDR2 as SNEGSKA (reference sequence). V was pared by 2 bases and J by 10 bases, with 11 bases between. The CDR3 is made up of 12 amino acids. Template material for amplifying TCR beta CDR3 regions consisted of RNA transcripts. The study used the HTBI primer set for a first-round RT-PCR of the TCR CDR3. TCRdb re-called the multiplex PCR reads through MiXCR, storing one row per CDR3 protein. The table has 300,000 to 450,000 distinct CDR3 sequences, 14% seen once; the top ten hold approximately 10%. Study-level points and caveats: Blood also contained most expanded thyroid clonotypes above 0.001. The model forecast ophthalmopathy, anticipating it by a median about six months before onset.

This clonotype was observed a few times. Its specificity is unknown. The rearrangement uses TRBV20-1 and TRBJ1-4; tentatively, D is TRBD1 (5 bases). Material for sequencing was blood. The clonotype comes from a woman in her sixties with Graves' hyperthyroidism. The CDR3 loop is CSARQGVRKLFF. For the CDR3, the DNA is TGCAGTGCTAGACAGGGAGTCCGAAAACTGTTTTTT.